Sequencing of this T cell receptor beta chain was carried out in a study of OX40 agonist ivuxolimab in advanced cancers. Study overall: There were three patients with partial responses, one having hepatocellular carcinoma and two cutaneous melanoma.

Exclusion applied to patients with autoimmune disease history or systemic immunosuppression. The method was immunoSEQ multiplex PCR; TCRdb's version includes in-frame clones alone and lacks a portion of them. The table includes fewer than 85,000 clones, 90% to 95% detected once. The V segment lost 6 bases and the J segment 2 bases; nucleotides outside the gene matches: 15. CDR1 and CDR2 from the germline V gene are LNHDA and SQIVND (reference sequence). CDR3 length equals 19 residues. The J gene is TRBJ2-5, the V gene TRBV19; 13 bases fit TRBD2. The sequencing used CD4+ or CD8+ T cells sorted from blood, collected in a trial of the OX40 agonist ivuxolimab. The clonotype originates from an adult with an advanced solid tumor such as melanoma, head and neck, liver or kidney cancer. CDR3 protein: CASSLGLAGVSLRQETQYF. The CDR3 DNA reads as TGTGCCAGTAGCCTAGGACTAGCGGGAGTGAGCTTGAGGCAAGAGACCCAGTACTTC.